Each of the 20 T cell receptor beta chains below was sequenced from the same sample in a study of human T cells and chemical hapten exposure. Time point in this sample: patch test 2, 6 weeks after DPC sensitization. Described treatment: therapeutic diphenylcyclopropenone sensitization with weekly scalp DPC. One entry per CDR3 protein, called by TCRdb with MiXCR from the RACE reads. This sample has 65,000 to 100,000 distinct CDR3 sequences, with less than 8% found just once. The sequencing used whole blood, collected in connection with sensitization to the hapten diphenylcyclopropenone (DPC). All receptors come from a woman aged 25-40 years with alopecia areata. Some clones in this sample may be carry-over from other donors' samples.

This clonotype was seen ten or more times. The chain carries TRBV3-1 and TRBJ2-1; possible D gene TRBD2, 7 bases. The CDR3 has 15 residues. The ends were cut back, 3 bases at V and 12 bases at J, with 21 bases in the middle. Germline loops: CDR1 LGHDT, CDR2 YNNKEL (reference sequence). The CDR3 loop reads CASSQLAGVGGVQFF. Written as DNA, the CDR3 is TGTGCCAGCAGCCAGTTGGCGGGAGTGGGGGGCGTGCAGTTCTTC.

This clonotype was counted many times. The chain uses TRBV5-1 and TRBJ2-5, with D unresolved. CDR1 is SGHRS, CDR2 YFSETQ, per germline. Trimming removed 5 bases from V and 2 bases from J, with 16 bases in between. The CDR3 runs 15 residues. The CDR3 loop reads CASSSSTGPQETQYF. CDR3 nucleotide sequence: TGCGCCAGCAGTTCGAGCACCGGGCCACAAGAGACCCAGTACTTC.

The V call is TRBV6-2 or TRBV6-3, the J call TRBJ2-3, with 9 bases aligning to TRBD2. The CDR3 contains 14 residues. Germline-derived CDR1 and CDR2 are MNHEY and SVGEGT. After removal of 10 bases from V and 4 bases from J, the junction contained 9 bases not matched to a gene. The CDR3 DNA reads TGTGCCACCAACGGACTAGCGAGGGCAGATACGCAGTATTTT. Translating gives CATNGLARADTQYF.

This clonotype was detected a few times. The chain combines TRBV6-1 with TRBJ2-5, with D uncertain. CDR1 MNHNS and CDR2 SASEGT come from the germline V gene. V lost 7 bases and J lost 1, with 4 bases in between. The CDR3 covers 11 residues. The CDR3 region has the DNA TGTGCCAGCACAATCCAAGAGACCCAGTACTTC. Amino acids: CASTIQETQYF.

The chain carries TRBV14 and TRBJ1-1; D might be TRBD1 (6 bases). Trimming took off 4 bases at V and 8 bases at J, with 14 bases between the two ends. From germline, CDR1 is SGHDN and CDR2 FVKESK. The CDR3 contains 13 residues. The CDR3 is CASSLTTGGEAFF. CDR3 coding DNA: TGTGCCAGCAGCCTAACGACAGGAGGCGAAGCTTTCTTT.

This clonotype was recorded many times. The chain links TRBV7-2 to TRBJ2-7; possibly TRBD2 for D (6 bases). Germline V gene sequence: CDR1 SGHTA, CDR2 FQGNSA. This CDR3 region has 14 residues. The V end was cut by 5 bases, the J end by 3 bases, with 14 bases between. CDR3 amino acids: CASSPQVGGYEQYF. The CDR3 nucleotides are TGTGCCAGCAGCCCCCAGGTGGGGGGCTACGAGCAGTACTTC.

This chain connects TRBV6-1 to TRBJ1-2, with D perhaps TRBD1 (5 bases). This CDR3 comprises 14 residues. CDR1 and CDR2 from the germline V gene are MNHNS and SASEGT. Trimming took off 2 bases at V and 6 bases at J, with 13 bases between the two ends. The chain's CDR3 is CASSEWGGVNGYTF. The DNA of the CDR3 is TGTGCCAGCAGTGAATGGGGGGGGGTGAATGGCTACACCTTC.

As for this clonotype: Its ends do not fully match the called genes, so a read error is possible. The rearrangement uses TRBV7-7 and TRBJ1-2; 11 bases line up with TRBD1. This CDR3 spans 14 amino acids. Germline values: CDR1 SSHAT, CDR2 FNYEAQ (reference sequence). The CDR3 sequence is CASSPDRGPYGYTF. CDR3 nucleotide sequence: TGTGCTAGCAGCCCGGACAGGGGGCCCTATGGCTACACCTTC.

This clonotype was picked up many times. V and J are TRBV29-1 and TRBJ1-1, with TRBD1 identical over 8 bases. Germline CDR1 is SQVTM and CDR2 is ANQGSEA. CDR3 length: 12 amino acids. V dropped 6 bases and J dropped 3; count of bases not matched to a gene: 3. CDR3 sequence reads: CSVGTGYTEAFF. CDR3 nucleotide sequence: TGCAGCGTGGGGACAGGCTACACTGAAGCTTTCTTT.

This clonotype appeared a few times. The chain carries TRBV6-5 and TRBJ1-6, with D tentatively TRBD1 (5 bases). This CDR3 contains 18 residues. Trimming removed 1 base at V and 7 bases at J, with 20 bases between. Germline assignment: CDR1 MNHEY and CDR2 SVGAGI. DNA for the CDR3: TGTGCCAGCAGTTACTTCGGGGCTCTACCCCTTCCCAATTCACCCCTCCACTTT. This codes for CASSYFGALPLPNSPLHF.

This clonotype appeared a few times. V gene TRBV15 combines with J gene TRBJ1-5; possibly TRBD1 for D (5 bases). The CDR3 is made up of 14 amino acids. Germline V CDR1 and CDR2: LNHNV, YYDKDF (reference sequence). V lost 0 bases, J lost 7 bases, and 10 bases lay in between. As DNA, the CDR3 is TGTGCCACCAGCAGAGATGCGGGGACCCAGCCCCAGCATTTT. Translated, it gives CATSRDAGTQPQHF.

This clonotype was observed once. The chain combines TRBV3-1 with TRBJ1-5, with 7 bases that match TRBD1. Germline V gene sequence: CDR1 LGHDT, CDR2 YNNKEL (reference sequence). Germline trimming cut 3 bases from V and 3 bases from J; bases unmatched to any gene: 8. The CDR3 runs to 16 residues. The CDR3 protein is CASSHARQGHNQPQHF. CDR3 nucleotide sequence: TGTGCCAGCAGCCACGCCAGACAGGGTCACAATCAGCCCCAGCATTTT.

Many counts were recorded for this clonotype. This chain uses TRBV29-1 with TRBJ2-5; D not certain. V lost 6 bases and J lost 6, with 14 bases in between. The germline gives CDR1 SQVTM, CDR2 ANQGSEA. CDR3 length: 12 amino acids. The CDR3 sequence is CSVRSNGQTQYF. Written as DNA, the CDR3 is TGCAGCGTCAGGAGTAATGGACAGACCCAGTACTTC.

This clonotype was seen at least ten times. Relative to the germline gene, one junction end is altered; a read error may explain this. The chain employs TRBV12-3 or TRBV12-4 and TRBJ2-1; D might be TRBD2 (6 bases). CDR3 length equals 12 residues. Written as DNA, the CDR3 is TGTGCCAGCAATTTAAGGACGGGACTGCGGATATTC. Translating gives CASNLRTGLRIF.

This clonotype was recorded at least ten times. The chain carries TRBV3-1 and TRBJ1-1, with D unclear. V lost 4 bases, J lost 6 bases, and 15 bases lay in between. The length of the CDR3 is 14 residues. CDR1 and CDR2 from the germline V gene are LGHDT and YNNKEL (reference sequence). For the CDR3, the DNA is TGTGCCAGCAGCCCACTTCGCAGTTTCCCTGAAGCTTTCTTT. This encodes CASSPLRSFPEAFF.

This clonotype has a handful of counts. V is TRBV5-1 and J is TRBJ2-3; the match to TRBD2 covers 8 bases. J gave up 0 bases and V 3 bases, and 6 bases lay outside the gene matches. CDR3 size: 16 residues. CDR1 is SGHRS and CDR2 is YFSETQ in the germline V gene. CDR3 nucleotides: TGCGCCAGCAGCTCGGGTACTAGCGGAAGCACAGATACGCAGTATTTT. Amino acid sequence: CASSSGTSGSTDTQYF. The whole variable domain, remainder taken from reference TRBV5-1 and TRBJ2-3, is KAGVTQTPRYLIKTRGQQVTLSCSPISGHRSVSWYQQTPGQGLQFLFEYFSETQRNKGNFPGRFSGRQFSNSRSEMNVSTLELGDSALYLCASSSGTSGSTDTQYFGPGTRLTVL.

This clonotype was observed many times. The CDR3 nucleotides read TGCGCCAGCAGCCAAGACGTTGTCCTTTATCAGCCCCAGCATTTT. Protein sequence: CASSQDVVLYQPQHF. The chain combines TRBV4-1 with TRBJ1-5; D gene unclear. The CDR3 sequence is 15 residues long. Germline values: CDR1 MGHRA, CDR2 YSYEKL. V dropped 0 bases and J dropped 5 bases, with 11 bases sitting between them.

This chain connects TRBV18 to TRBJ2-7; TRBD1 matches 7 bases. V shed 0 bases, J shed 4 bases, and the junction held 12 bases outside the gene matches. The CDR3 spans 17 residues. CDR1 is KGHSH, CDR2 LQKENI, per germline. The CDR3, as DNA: TGTGCCAGCTCACCACCAACGACAGGGCGTAGTTGGTACGAGCAGTACTTC. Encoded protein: CASSPPTTGRSWYEQYF.

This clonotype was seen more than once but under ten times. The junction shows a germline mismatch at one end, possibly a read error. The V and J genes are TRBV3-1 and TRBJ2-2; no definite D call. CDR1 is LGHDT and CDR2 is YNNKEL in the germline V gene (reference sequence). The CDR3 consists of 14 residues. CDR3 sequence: CASSTQWNPGELFF. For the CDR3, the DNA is TGTGCCAGCAGCACACAGTGGAACCCCGGGGAGCTGTTTTTT.

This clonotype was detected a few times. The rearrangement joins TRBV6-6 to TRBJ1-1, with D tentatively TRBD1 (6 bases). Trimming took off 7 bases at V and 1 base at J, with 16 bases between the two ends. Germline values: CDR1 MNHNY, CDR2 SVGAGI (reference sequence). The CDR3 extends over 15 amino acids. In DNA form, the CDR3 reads TGTGCCAGCATGAAGCGCGGACAGTCGAACACTGAAGCTTTCTTT. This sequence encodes CASMKRGQSNTEAFF.